This TCR beta chain was recorded in a study of blood T cells in healthy people across ages. The CDR3 loop spans 14 amino acids. Germline assignment: CDR1 LGHDT and CDR2 YNNKEL (reference sequence). Researchers report isolating at least 6 million PBMCs per sample. There were at least 6 micrograms of total RNA extracted from every sample. Through a sample-barcoded 5' primer and a J-beta primer mix, a second PCR was run for roughly 6 to 12 cycles. The study obtained at least 2.5 million CDR3-containing paired-end reads from every sample. TCRdb passed the 5' RACE reads through MiXCR, listing each CDR3 protein once. This repertoire shows hundreds of thousands of distinct CDR3 sequences, under 70% found once; its top ten account for over 30%. Notes on this clonotype: An end of the junction differs from the germline gene, which may be a read error.

This clonotype was sampled from a man aged 55 to 70 in good health. Sequencing input: blood. The chain has TRBV3-1 and TRBJ2-7; TRBD1 matches at 9 bases. CDR3 nucleotide sequence: TGTGCCAGCAGCCACCTGGACAGGGGCTACGAGCGGTACTTC. This translates into CASSHLDRGYERYF.